Listed below are T cell receptor beta chains from one sample, sequenced in a study of T cell changes during pregnancy in multiple sclerosis. The assay was immunoSEQ multiplex PCR, and TCRdb's table has in-frame clones only and misses some. The top ten clones hold about 0.9% of a sample with some 80,000 clones, roughly 90% of them seen once. Sequencing was performed on peripheral blood, taken in the first trimester of pregnancy. The receptors here all came from a female donor in good health, enrolled as a control in a pregnancy study. Each CDR3 is given with its conserved first and last residue. D genes are given only for firm matches. A row's size may be missing; if present it is once, few, many or a size class.

V gene	clone size	J gene	D gene	CDR3 DNA	CDR3 protein
TRBV28	few	TRBJ2-5	TRBD2	TGTGCCAGCAGTTTAGGTAAAGCTAGCGGTATCCAAGAGACCCAGTACTTC	CASSLGKASGIQETQYF
TRBV9	NA	TRBJ1-2	NA	TGTGCCAGCAGCGCTTTACAGGACCCTGTTCGCACGAGTGGTGGCTACACCTTC	CASSALQDPVRTSGGYTF
TRBV12-5	NA	TRBJ1-6	NA	TGTGCTAGTGGTTTGGTACTTCAGGGGCAAATGAATTCACCCCTCCACTTT	CASGLVLQGQMNSPLHF
TRBV28	NA	TRBJ1-5	NA	TGTGCCAGCAAGCCCACCGGAAAGGGGAGCAATCAGCCCCAGCATTTT	CASKPTGKGSNQPQHF
TRBV6-1	NA	TRBJ2-2	NA	TGTGCCGCCAAACGGCGGGGTAACACCGGGGAGCTGTTTTTT	CAAKRRGNTGELFF
TRBV4-3	NA	TRBJ2-7	TRBD1	TGCGCCAGCAGCCAAGTCAGGGACAGGCCCTACGAGCAGTACTTC	CASSQVRDRPYEQYF
TRBV7-8	many	TRBJ1-5	NA	TGTGCCAGCAGCCTTTCCCGGACAGTTAGCAATCAGCCCCAGCATTTT	CASSLSRTVSNQPQHF
TRBV2	once	TRBJ2-1	NA	TGTGCCAGTCGGGGTGTCGGCGACAATGAGCAGTTCTTC	CASRGVGDNEQFF
TRBV2	NA	TRBJ1-2	NA	TGTGCCATCCCCCTTTCCCACTTCCACGCAAACTATGGCTACACCTTC	CAIPLSHFHANYGYTF
TRBV28	NA	TRBJ2-7	NA	TGTGCCAGCAGTTTAGTCCAGGGTATAATCTACGAGCAGTACTTC	CASSLVQGIIYEQYF
TRBV4-1	NA	TRBJ2-2	TRBD2	TGCGCCAGCAGCCAAGGTAGCACTAGCGGAGCGAACACCGGGGAGCTGTTTTTT	CASSQGSTSGANTGELFF
TRBV4-1	NA	TRBJ2-2	NA	TGCGCCAGCAGCCAGTCCAACAGGGACACCGGGGAGCTGTTTTTT	CASSQSNRDTGELFF
TRBV7-9	NA	TRBJ2-2	NA	TGTGCCAGCAGCTTGGGGCGCGTCGAAGCCGGGGAGCTGTTTTTT	CASSLGRVEAGELFF
TRBV19	NA	TRBJ1-2	NA	TGTGCCAGTAGTATAGACAGAGGCTATGGCTACACCTTC	CASSIDRGYGYTF
TRBV6-4	few	TRBJ2-7	NA	TGTGCCAGCAGCCCTAAACCGGGGGAGGCCTACGAGCAGTACTTC	CASSPKPGEAYEQYF
TRBV6-1	NA	TRBJ1-3	NA	TGTGCCACCCACTCCTCTGGAAACACCATATATTTT	CATHSSGNTIYF
TRBV7-2	NA	TRBJ2-1	TRBD2	TGTGCCAGCAGCTTAGAAGGGACTAGCGGGAGATACTACAATGAGCAGTTCTTC	CASSLEGTSGRYYNEQFF
TRBV6-4	few	TRBJ2-1	TRBD2	TGTGCCAGCAGTAAAAGCGGGGGGGCCGGCAATGAGCAGTTCTTC	CASSKSGGAGNEQFF
TRBV9	NA	TRBJ2-1	TRBD2	TGTGCCAGCAGCGTGTTACTAGCGGGGGTTAACAATGAGCAGTTCTTC	CASSVLLAGVNNEQFF
TRBV6-1	NA	TRBJ2-2	TRBD1	TGTGCCAGCAGTGTCTGGGGACAGGGGTCGGGGGAGCTGTTTTTT	CASSVWGQGSGELFF
TRBV6-5	once	TRBJ1-5	NA	TGTGCCAGCAGCCCTACAGGGTTAGGCAATCAGCCCCAGCATTTT	CASSPTGLGNQPQHF
TRBV6-1	NA	TRBJ2-7	TRBD1	TGTGCCAGCAGTGCCGGGACAGGGTTTAACGAGCAGTACTTC	CASSAGTGFNEQYF
TRBV27	NA	TRBJ1-2	TRBD1	TGTGCCAGCAGTCTTTTCGGGCACAGACAGGGTTTCTATGGCTACACCTTC	CASSLFGHRQGFYGYTF
TRBV6-6	NA	TRBJ1-3	NA	TGTGCCAGCAGTTACCAGGGAAGAAACACCATATATTTT	CASSYQGRNTIYF
TRBV14	NA	TRBJ2-2	NA	TGTGCCAGCAGCCAAGAGGAGACAGCCGTCCTGTCCGGGGAGCTGTTTTTT	CASSQEETAVLSGELFF
TRBV14	few	TRBJ1-2	TRBD1	TGTGCCAGCAGCTTTCGACAGGGCGATGGCTACACCTTC	CASSFRQGDGYTF
TRBV6-1	NA	TRBJ1-2	TRBD1	TGTGCCAGCAGTGAAACAGGGGAGCGAGGCTACACCTTC	CASSETGERGYTF
TRBV7-9	NA	TRBJ2-2	NA	TGTGCCAGCAGCTTTAGTGGAACGGGTTTCAACACCGGGGAGCTGTTTTTT	CASSFSGTGFNTGELFF
TRBV19	NA	TRBJ1-2	TRBD1	TGTGCCAGTAGGACCTCCGGGACAGGGGGGAACTATGGCTACACCTTC	CASRTSGTGGNYGYTF
TRBV5-1	once	TRBJ2-7	NA	TGCGCCAGCAGCTTAGAGACAGGTTCCGAGCAGTACTTC	CASSLETGSEQYF
TRBV9	NA	TRBJ2-7	NA	TGTGCCAGCAGCGTAGGCCCTAGTCGTATGGACGAGCAGTACTTC	CASSVGPSRMDEQYF
TRBV5-1	NA	TRBJ2-7	TRBD1	TGCGCCAGCAGCTTAGGACAGGGATCCTACGAGCAGTACTTC	CASSLGQGSYEQYF
TRBV28	NA	TRBJ2-7	NA	TGTGCCAGCAGTTTAGTGGCAGGGCTCTACGAGCAGTACTTC	CASSLVAGLYEQYF
TRBV6-5	NA	TRBJ1-2	NA	TGTGCCAGCAGTTACTCTATGATTGGAGGGAATGGCTACACCTTC	CASSYSMIGGNGYTF
TRBV5-1	once	TRBJ2-3	TRBD1	TGCGCCAGCAGCCGCACCGGGACAGGGCAAACAGATACGCAGTATTTT	CASSRTGTGQTDTQYF
TRBV2	NA	TRBJ1-3	TRBD1	TGTGCCAGCAGTGAACTCAGGGGGCCTGGAAACACCATATATTTT	CASSELRGPGNTIYF
TRBV11-3	NA	TRBJ2-5	NA	TGTGCCAGCAGCAGTAATCAGGGGACCCAGTACTTC	CASSSNQGTQYF
TRBV5-5	NA	TRBJ2-7	TRBD1	TGTGCCAGCAGCTTGGCAGTACTCAGGGGGTCCTACGAGCAGTACTTC	CASSLAVLRGSYEQYF
TRBV18	once	TRBJ2-7	TRBD2	TGTGCCAGCTCACCTGGACTAGCCTACGAGCAGTACTTC	CASSPGLAYEQYF
TRBV9	NA	TRBJ1-3	NA	TGTGCCAGCAGCGTCGGGAGAGTCTCTGGAAACACCATATATTTT	CASSVGRVSGNTIYF
TRBV14	few	TRBJ1-2	TRBD1	TGTGCCAGCAGCCGCTCCGGGACAGGGTATGGCTACACCTTC	CASSRSGTGYGYTF
TRBV28	NA	TRBJ1-5	NA	TGTGCCAGCGGGGGGACGGGCGTGTGGCAGCCCCAGCATTTT	CASGGTGVWQPQHF
TRBV18	once	TRBJ1-2	NA	TGTGCCAGCTCACCACGGGAGGGATACTATGGCTACACCTTC	CASSPREGYYGYTF
TRBV29-1	NA	TRBJ2-2	TRBD2	TGCAGCGTTATGACTAGCGGGGCCACCGGGGAGCTGTTTTTT	CSVMTSGATGELFF
TRBV7-2	NA	TRBJ1-2	TRBD1	TGTGCCAGCAGCAACCTGGGACAGCCAAGGGTCTATGGCTACACCTTC	CASSNLGQPRVYGYTF
TRBV5-4	NA	TRBJ1-2	NA	TGTGCCAGCAGCTCTGCAGGCTATGGCTACACCTTC	CASSSAGYGYTF
TRBV5-4	NA	TRBJ2-3	TRBD2	TGTGCCAGCAGCGCCGGACTAGCGGGGCCCACAGATACGCAGTATTTT	CASSAGLAGPTDTQYF
TRBV18	once	TRBJ1-2	NA	TGTGCCAGCTCACCCCGGTGGACAGATTCCTATGGCTACACCTTC	CASSPRWTDSYGYTF
TRBV30	few	TRBJ1-1	NA	TGTGCCTGGATGGAGCCTCTAAGACAGCACACTGAAGCTTTCTTT	CAWMEPLRQHTEAFF
TRBV7-2	NA	TRBJ1-5	NA	TGTGCCAGCAGCTTACGCGGCAGCTATAGCAATCAGCCCCAGCATTTT	CASSLRGSYSNQPQHF
TRBV7-9	NA	TRBJ1-1	NA	TGTGCCAGCACCCAGGAAAGCAGAGACACTGAAGCTTTCTTT	CASTQESRDTEAFF
TRBV15	NA	TRBJ1-6	NA	TGTGCCACCGCGAAGGAGTCCTATAATTCACCCCTCCACTTT	CATAKESYNSPLHF